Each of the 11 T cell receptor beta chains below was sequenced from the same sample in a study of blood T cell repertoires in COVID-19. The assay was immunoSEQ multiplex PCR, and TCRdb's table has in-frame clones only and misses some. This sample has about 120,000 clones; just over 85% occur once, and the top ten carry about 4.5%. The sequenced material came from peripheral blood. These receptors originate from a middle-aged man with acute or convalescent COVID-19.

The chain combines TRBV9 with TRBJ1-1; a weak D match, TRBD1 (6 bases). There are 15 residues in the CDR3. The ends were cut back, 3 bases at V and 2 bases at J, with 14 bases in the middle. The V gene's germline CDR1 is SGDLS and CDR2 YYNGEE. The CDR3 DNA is TGTGCCAGCAGCGGGCCTATGGGGGCTAACACTGAAGCTTTCTTT. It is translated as CASSGPMGANTEAFF.

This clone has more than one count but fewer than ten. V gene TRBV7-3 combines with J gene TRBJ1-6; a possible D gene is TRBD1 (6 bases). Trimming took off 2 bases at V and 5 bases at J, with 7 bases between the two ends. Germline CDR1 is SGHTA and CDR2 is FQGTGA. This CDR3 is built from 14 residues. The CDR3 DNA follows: TGTGCCAGCAGCTTACACAGGGATAATTCACCCCTCCACTTT. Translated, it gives CASSLHRDNSPLHF. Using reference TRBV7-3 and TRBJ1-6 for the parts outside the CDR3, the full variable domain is GAGVSQTPSNKVTEKGKYVELRCDPISGHTALYWYRQSLGQGPEFLIYFQGTGAADDSGLPNDRFFAVRPEGSVSTLKIQRTERGDSAVYLCASSLHRDNSPLHFGNGTRLTVT.

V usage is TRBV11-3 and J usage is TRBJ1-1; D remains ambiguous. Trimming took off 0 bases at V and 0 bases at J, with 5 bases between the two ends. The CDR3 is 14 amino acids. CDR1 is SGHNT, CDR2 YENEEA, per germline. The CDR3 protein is CASSLDDMNTEAFF. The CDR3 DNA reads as TGTGCCAGCAGCTTAGACGACATGAACACTGAAGCTTTCTTT. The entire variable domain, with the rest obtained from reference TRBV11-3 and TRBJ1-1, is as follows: EAGVVQSPRYKIIEKKQPVAFWCNPISGHNTLYWYLQNLGQGPELLIRYENEEAVDDSQLPKDRFSAERLKGVDSTLKIQPAELGDSAVYLCASSLDDMNTEAFFGQGTRLTVV.

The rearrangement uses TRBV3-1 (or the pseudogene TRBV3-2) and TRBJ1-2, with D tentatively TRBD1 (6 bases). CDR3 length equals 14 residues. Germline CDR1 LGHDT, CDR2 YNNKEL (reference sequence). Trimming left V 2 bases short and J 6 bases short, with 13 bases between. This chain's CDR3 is CASSQTTGFDGYTF. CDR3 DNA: TGTGCCAGCAGCCAAACAACAGGGTTCGATGGCTACACCTTC.

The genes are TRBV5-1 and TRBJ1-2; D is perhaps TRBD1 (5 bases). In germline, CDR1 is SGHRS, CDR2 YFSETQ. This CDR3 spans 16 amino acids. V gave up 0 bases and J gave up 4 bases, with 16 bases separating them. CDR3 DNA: TGCGCCAGCAGCTTGGCCGGGCAGGGTTATCGCTATGGCTACACCTTC. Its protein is CASSLAGQGYRYGYTF.

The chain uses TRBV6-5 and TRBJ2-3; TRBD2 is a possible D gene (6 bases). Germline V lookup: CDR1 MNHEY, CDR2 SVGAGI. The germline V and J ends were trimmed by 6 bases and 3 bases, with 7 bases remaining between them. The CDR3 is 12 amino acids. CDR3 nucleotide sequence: TGTGCCAGCAGCCTAGCGACAGATACGCAGTATTTT. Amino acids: CASSLATDTQYF.

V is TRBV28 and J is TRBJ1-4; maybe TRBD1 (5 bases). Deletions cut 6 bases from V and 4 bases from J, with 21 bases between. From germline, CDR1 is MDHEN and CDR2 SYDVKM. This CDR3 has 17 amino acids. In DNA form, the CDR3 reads TGTGCCAGCAGCCGACCCCCCACAGGATTACTTAATGAAAAACTGTTTTTT. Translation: CASSRPPTGLLNEKLFF.

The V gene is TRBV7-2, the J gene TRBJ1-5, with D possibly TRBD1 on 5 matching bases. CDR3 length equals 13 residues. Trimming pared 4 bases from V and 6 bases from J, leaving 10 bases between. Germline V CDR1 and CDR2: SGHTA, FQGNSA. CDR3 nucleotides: TGTGCCAGCAGCTCCAGGGTGGCTCAGCCCCAGCATTTT. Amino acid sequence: CASSSRVAQPQHF.

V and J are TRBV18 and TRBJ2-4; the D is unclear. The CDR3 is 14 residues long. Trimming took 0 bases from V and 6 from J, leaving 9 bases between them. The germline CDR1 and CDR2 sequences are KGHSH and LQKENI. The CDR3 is CASSPPASRNIQYF. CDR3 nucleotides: TGTGCCAGCTCACCACCGGCTAGTAGAAACATTCAGTACTTC.

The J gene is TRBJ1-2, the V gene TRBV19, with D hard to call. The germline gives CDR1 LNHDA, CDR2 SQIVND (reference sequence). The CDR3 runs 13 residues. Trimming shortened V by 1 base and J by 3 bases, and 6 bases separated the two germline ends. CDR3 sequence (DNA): TGTGCCAGTAGTATAGCCGGGGACTATGGCTACACCTTC. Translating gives CASSIAGDYGYTF.

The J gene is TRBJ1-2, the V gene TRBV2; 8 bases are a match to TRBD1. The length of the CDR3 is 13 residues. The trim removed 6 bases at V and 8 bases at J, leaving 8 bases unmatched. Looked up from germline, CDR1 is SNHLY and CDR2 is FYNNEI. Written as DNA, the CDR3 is TGTGCCAGCAGCAGGACAGGGAGTTTCGGCTACACCTTC. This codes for CASSRTGSFGYTF.